This T cell receptor beta chain was profiled in a study of cytomegalovirus exposure and HLA in healthy donors. General observations from the study: A later analysis showed TCR association rates differing by HLA locus, peaking at DRB1 and lowest at HLA-C.

60 Vbeta and 13 Jbeta primers were used in PCR. Profiled with immunoSEQ multiplex PCR; TCRdb holds only in-frame clones, not every one. Of under 85,000 clones in the sample, about 70% were seen once. J was trimmed by 2 bases and V by 5 bases; bases with no gene match: 6. CDR3 length: 15 residues. Germline V gene sequence: CDR1 LNHDA, CDR2 SQIVND (reference sequence). As concerns this clone: The antigen is undetermined.

Sequencing was done on a sample of PBMCs. The TCR originated in a woman under 40 in good health and CMV-seronegative. J is TRBJ2-3 and V is TRBV19; 8 nucleotides align to TRBD1. CDR3 sequence (DNA): TGTGCCAGTAGTCCTCGGACAGGGTCCACAGATACGCAGTATTTT. This sequence encodes CASSPRTGSTDTQYF.